The clone carrying this T cell receptor beta chain was observed a handful of times. The sample comes from a study of cytomegalovirus exposure and HLA in healthy donors. The CDR3 spans 13 residues. The V segment lost 4 bases and the J segment 5 bases; nucleotides outside the gene matches: 4. Germline assignment: CDR1 SNHLY and CDR2 FYNNEI. Primers: 60 Vbeta forward and 13 Jbeta reverse. Repertoires were generated with immunoSEQ multiplex PCR, while TCRdb's copy carries only in-frame clones and drops some. The sample consists of around 110,000 clones, around 60% of them appearing once. The V gene is TRBV2, the J gene TRBJ2-7; TRBD1 aligns across 8 bases. This receptor was identified in a woman in her forties in good health and CMV-seropositive. Input material: PBMCs. CDR3 amino acids: CASSGQGLHEQYF. For the CDR3, the DNA is TGTGCCAGCAGTGGACAGGGGCTCCACGAGCAGTACTTC.